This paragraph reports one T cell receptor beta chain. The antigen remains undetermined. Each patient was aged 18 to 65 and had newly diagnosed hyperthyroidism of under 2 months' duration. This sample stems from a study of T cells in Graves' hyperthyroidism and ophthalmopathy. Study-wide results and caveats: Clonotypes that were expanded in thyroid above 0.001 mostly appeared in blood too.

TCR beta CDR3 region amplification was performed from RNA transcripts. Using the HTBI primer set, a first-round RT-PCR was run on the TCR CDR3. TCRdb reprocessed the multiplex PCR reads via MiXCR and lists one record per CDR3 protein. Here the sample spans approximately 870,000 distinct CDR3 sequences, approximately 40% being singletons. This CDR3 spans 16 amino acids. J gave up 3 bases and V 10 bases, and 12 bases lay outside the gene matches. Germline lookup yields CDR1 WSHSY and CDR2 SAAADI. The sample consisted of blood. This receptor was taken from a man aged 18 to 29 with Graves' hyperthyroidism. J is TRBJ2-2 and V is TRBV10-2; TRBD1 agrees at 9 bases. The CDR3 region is CATTPSDRGYTGELFF. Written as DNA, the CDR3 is TGCGCCACCACCCCATCCGACAGGGGGTACACCGGGGAGCTGTTTTTT.